This passage covers 13 T cell receptor beta chains from one sample sequenced in a study of STAT3 mutations in large granular lymphocyte leukemia. Clones were sequenced by immunoSEQ multiplex PCR, and TCRdb holds only the in-frame ones, with some missing. The repertoire holds about 5,000 clones, with approximately 51% as singletons. General study results and limits: Every T-cell large granular lymphocyte leukemia patient had at least one immunodominant TCR beta clonotype.

Their specific antigens are unknown. Sequences were obtained from peripheral blood mononuclear cells. The receptors stem from a woman aged 70-85 years with T-cell large granular lymphocyte leukemia. Some clones in this sample may be carry-over from other donors' samples.

This clone turned up a few times. This chain joins TRBV18 and TRBJ1-5; D is ambiguous. The CDR3 contains 16 residues. Germline-derived CDR1 and CDR2 are KGHSH and LQKENI. Trimming removed 6 bases from V and 0 bases from J, with 15 bases in between. The DNA of the CDR3 is TGTGCCAGCTCGAACCAAGAGCTTGATAGCAATCAGCCCCAGCATTTT. Its protein is CASSNQELDSNQPQHF.

DNA for the CDR3: TGTGCCAGCAGTTACGATAGGGACACTGAAGCTTTCTTT. Amino acids: CASSYDRDTEAFF. This sequence joins TRBV6-5 and TRBJ1-1; unclear D gene. Trimming took off 2 bases at V and 3 bases at J, with 7 bases between the two ends. The CDR3 contains 13 residues. Germline V lookup: CDR1 MNHEY, CDR2 SVGAGI.

The chain couples TRBV29-1 to TRBJ1-4; D gene unclear. CDR1 is SQVTM and CDR2 is ANQGSEA in the germline V gene. The CDR3 is 13 amino acids. The ends were cut back, 4 bases at V and 5 bases at J, with 11 bases in the middle. CDR3: CSVVVSGNEKLFF. CDR3 nucleotides: TGCAGCGTTGTAGTGTCAGGAAATGAAAAACTGTTTTTT.

This sequence joins TRBV29-1 and TRBJ2-5; TRBD2 is a possible D gene (5 bases). The CDR3 consists of 14 residues. V lost 1 base and J lost 5, with 14 bases in between. Germline CDR1 and CDR2: SQVTM and ANQGSEA. CDR3 coding DNA: TGCAGCGTTGAAGTACGGGGTTGGGAGGAGACCCAGTACTTC. This gives the protein CSVEVRGWEETQYF.

The chain carries TRBV30 and TRBJ2-1; D is uncertain. V gave up 1 base and J gave up 10 bases, with 14 bases separating them. Germline V gene data show CDR1 as GTSNPN and CDR2 as SVGIG (reference sequence). CDR3 length: 13 amino acids. For the CDR3, the DNA is TGTGCCTGGAGTGAGGCCCGGGTTGGGGAGCAGTTCTTC. Translating it yields CAWSEARVGEQFF.

This clone was detected only a few times. Additional DNA sequences in this sample encode the identical CDR3. V gene TRBV18 combines with J gene TRBJ1-2; possibly TRBD1 for D (5 bases). Germline-derived CDR1 and CDR2 are KGHSH and LQKENI. Between the trimmed V and J ends, which lost 2 bases and 4 bases, there was a span of 8 bases. The CDR3 has 13 amino acids. The CDR3 is CASSPAGSYGYTF. CDR3 sequence (DNA): TGTGCCAGCTCACCAGCAGGGAGCTATGGCTACACCTTC.

This clone has just a few counts. V usage is TRBV30 and J usage is TRBJ1-2, with 8 bases matching TRBD1. The germline gives CDR1 GTSNPN, CDR2 SVGIG (reference sequence). V shed 5 bases and J 8 bases; nucleotides not matched to a gene: 22. This CDR3 contains 17 residues. The DNA of the CDR3 is TGTGCCTGGGATAGATCCAGAGAGCGGACAGGGTTAAACGGCTACACCTTC. Its translation: CAWDRSRERTGLNGYTF.

In its sample, this clone was seen a few times. V gene TRBV30 combines with J gene TRBJ1-4, with D unclear. The germline V gene has CDR1 GTSNPN and CDR2 SVGIG (reference sequence). V was shortened by 2 bases and J by 4 bases, with 5 bases between the two germline ends. This CDR3 is 12 amino acids long. As DNA, the CDR3 is TGTGCCTGGAGTCAGAATAATGAAAAACTGTTTTTT. Its protein product is CAWSQNNEKLFF.

This chain links TRBV29-1 with TRBJ1-2, with D tentatively TRBD1 (5 bases). The V and J ends lost 0 bases and 8 bases respectively, with 13 bases between them. The length of the CDR3 is 13 residues. Germline V CDR1 and CDR2: SQVTM, ANQGSEA. CDR3 sequence: CSVEEGALRGYTF. The CDR3 region has the DNA TGCAGCGTTGAAGAAGGGGCTTTACGCGGCTACACCTTC.

The CDR3: CASSLGGYQNQPQHF. CDR3 sequence (DNA): TGCGCCAGCAGCTTGGGGGGATATCAAAATCAGCCCCAGCATTTT. The chain recombines TRBV5-1 with TRBJ1-5; D ambiguous. The V gene's germline CDR1 is SGHRS and CDR2 YFSETQ. With 0 bases removed from V and 4 bases from J, the gap between germline ends came to 11 bases. There are 15 residues in the CDR3.

The V call is TRBV30, the J call TRBJ1-1; possibly TRBD1 for D (6 bases). The CDR3 has 14 residues. V was pared by 8 bases and J by 1 base, with 17 bases between. Germline CDR1 GTSNPN, CDR2 SVGIG (reference sequence). CDR3 bases: TGTGCCCACGGGGGCCAGCAAGAGAACACTGAAGCTTTCTTT. Protein sequence: CAHGGQQENTEAFF. Using reference TRBV30 and TRBJ1-1 for the parts outside the CDR3, the full variable domain is SQTIHQWPATLVQPVGSPLSLECTVEGTSNPNLYWYRQAAGRGLQLLFYSVGIGQISSEVPQNLSASRPQDRQFILSSKKLLLSDSGFYLCAHGGQQENTEAFFGQGTRLTVV.

This chain joins TRBV7-9 and TRBJ2-7; 13 bases fit TRBD2. This CDR3 contains 15 residues. V was pared by 5 bases and J by 2 bases, with 3 bases of the junction left unmatched. Germline V gene lookup returns CDR1 SEHNR and CDR2 FQNEAQ (reference sequence). For the CDR3, the DNA is TGTGCCAGCAGCCCCGGGACTAGCGGGGCCTACGAGCAGTACTTC. It translates to CASSPGTSGAYEQYF.

This clone was detected a few times. V usage is TRBV18 and J usage is TRBJ1-2; D uncertain. This CDR3 is built from 12 residues. Trimming pared 1 base from V and 5 bases from J, leaving 5 bases between. Per the germline V gene, CDR1 is KGHSH and CDR2 is LQKENI. The CDR3 nucleotides read TGTGCCAGCTCACCACGGGGTTATGGCTACACCTTC. Translating gives CASSPRGYGYTF.